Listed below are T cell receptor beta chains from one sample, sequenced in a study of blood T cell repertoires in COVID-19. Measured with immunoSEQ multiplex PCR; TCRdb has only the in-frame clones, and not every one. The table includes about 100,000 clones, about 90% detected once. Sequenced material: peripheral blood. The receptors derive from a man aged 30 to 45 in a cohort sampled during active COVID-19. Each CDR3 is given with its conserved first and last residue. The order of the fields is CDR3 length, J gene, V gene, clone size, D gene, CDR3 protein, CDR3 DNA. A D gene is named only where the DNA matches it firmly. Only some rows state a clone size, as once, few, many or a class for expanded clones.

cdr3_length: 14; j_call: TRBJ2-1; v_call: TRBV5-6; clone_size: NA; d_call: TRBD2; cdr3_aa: CASITSGGYNEQFF; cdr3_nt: TGTGCCAGCATCACTAGCGGGGGGTACAATGAGCAGTTCTTC
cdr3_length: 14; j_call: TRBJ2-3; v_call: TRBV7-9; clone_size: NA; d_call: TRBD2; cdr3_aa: CASSSTSGEDTQYF; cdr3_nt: TGTGCCAGCAGCTCGACTAGCGGGGAGGATACGCAGTATTTT
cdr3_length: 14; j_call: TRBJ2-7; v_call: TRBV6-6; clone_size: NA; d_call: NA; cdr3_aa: CASSSRGAAYEQYF; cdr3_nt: TGTGCCAGCAGCTCCCGGGGGGCTGCCTACGAGCAGTACTTC
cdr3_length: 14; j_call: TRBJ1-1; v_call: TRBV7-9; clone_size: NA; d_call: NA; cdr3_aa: CASSQDSKNTEAFF; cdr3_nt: TGTGCCAGCAGCCAGGACAGTAAGAACACTGAAGCTTTCTTT
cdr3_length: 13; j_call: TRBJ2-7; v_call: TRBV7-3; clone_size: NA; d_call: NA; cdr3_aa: CASSLTGGYEQYF; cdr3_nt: TGTGCCAGCAGCTTAACCGGGGGCTACGAGCAGTACTTC
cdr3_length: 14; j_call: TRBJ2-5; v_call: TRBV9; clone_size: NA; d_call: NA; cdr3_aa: CASSGAGEQETQYF; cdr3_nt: TGTGCCAGCAGCGGCGCCGGGGAGCAAGAGACCCAGTACTTC
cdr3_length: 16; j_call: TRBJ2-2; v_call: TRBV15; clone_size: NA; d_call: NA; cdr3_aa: CATSRAPPGDTGELFF; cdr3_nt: TGTGCCACCAGCAGAGCCCCCCCGGGTGACACCGGGGAGCTGTTTTTT
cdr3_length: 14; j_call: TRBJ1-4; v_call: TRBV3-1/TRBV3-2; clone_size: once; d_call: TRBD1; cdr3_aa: CASRPTGAGEKLFF; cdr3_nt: TGTGCCAGCAGACCTACAGGGGCAGGTGAAAAACTGTTTTTT
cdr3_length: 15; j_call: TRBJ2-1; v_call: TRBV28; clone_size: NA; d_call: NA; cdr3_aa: CASSWWNRDDNEQFF; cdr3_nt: TGTGCCAGCAGTTGGTGGAACAGGGATGACAATGAGCAGTTCTTC
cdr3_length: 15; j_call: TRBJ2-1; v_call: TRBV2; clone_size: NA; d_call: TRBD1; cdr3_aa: CASSGGTGSYNEQFF; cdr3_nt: TGTGCCAGCAGTGGTGGGACAGGGTCCTACAATGAGCAGTTCTTC
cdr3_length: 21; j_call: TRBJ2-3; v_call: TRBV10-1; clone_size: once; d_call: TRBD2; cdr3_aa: CASSESGLAGGPHGNTDTQYF; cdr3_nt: TGCGCCAGCAGTGAGTCAGGGCTAGCGGGGGGTCCCCACGGGAACACAGATACGCAGTATTTT
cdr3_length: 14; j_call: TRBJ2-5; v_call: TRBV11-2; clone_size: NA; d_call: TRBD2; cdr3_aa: CASSPSGLMGTQYF; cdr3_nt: TGTGCCAGCAGCCCTAGCGGTCTTATGGGGACCCAGTACTTC
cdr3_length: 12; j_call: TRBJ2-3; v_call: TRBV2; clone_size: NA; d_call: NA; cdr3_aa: CASSWTADTQYF; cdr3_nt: TGTGCCAGCAGTTGGACAGCAGATACGCAGTATTTT
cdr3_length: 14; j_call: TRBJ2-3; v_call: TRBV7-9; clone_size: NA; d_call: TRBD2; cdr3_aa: CASSLPPERGVQYF; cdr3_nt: TGTGCCAGCAGCCTACCTCCGGAGCGGGGAGTGCAGTATTTT
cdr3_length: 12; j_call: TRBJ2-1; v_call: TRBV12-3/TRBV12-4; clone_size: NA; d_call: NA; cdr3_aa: CASSLTYNEQFF; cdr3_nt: TGTGCCAGCAGTTTAACTTACAATGAGCAGTTCTTC
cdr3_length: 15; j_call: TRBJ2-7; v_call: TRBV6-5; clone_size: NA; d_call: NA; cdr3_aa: CASSYSMQGSYEQYF; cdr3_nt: TGTGCCAGCAGTTACAGTATGCAGGGCTCCTACGAGCAGTACTTC
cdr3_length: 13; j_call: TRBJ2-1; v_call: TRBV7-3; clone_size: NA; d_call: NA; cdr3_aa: CASSLSPLEEQFF; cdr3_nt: TGTGCCAGCAGCTTATCTCCCTTAGAAGAGCAGTTCTTC
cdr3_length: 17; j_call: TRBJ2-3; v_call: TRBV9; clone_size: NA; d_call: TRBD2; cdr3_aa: CASSVRLGGVATDTQYF; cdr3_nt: TGTGCCAGCAGCGTGAGGTTGGGAGGGGTTGCGACAGATACGCAGTATTTT
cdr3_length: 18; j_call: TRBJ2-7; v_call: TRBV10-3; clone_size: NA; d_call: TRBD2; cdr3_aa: CAISGNLGLAGVSYEQYF; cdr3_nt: TGTGCCATCAGTGGGAACCTTGGGCTAGCGGGGGTCTCCTACGAGCAGTACTTC
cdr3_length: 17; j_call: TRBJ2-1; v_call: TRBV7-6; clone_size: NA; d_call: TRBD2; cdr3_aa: CASSLGGGMSSYNEQFF; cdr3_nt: TGTGCCAGCAGCTTAGGCGGGGGGATGAGCTCCTACAATGAGCAGTTCTTC
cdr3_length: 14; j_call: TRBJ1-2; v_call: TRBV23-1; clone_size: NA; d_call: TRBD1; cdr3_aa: CASSRSGTGYGYTF; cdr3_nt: TGCGCCAGCAGTCGGTCCGGGACAGGCTACGGCTACACCTTC
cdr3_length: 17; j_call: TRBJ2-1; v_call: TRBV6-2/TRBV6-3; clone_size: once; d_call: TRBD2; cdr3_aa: CASSSSRLAGSNNEQFF; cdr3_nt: TGTGCCAGCAGTTCTTCCAGACTAGCGGGGAGCAATAATGAGCAGTTCTTC
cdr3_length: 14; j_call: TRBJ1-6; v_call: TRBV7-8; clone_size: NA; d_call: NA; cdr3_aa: CASSPQDSNSPLHF; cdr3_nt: TGTGCCAGCAGCCCTCAGGACAGTAATTCACCCCTCCACTTT
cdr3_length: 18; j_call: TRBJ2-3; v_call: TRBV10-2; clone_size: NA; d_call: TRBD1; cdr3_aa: CASADRGRLSQQTDTQYF; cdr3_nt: TGCGCCAGTGCAGACAGGGGGCGATTATCTCAGCAGACAGATACGCAGTATTTT
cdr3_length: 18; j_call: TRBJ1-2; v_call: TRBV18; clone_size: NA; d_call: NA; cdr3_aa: CASSPPGVFLGADYGYTF; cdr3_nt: TGTGCCAGCTCACCACCGGGTGTATTTTTGGGGGCCGACTATGGCTACACCTTC
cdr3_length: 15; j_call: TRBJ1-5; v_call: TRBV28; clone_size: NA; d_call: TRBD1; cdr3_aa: CASSGDRGSRKPQHF; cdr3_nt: TGTGCCAGCAGTGGGGACAGGGGAAGTAGAAAGCCCCAGCATTTT
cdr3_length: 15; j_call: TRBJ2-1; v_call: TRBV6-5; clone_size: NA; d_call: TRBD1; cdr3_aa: CASSRPGQGLNEQFF; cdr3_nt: TGTGCCAGCAGTCGACCGGGACAGGGGCTTAATGAGCAGTTCTTC
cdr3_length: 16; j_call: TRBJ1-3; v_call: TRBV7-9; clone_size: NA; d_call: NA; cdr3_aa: CASSLARRSSGNTIYF; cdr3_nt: TGTGCCAGCAGCTTAGCCCGACGGAGCTCTGGAAACACCATATATTTT
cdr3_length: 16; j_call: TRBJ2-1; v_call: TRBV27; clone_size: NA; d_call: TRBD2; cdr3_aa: CASSLTSGGGYNEQFF; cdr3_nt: TGTGCCAGCAGTTTGACTAGCGGGGGGGGTTACAATGAGCAGTTCTTC